Following are 12 T cell receptor beta chains from one sample sequenced in a study of shared clonotypes between healthy human individuals. Profiling relied on immunoSEQ multiplex PCR, and the TCRdb table lists in-frame clones only, not all of them. The sample records about 710,000 clones, approximately 77% being singletons. Sequenced: memory CD4+ T cells sorted from blood. Subset of the sample: CD45RA-negative fraction. These receptors came from a woman in her 30s in good health.

This clone was recorded a few times. The chain links TRBV19 to TRBJ1-1, with TRBD1 matching 9 bases. Germline V CDR1 and CDR2: LNHDA, SQIVND (reference sequence). V was clipped by 7 bases and J by 6 bases; unmatched bases: 12. The CDR3 consists of 15 residues. The CDR3 sequence: CASNPTGQGISEAFF. The CDR3 nucleotides are TGTGCCAGTAACCCCACGGGACAGGGAATCTCTGAAGCTTTCTTT.

The rearrangement links TRBV25-1 to TRBJ2-3, with D possibly matching TRBD2 (7 bases). V was trimmed by 1 base and J by 2 bases, leaving 10 bases between them. The CDR3 has 15 residues. The germline V gene has CDR1 MGHDK and CDR2 SYGVNS. The CDR3 nucleotides are TGTGCCAGCAGTGAATCCGGGGGGCCCACAGATACGCAGTATTTT. Its translation: CASSESGGPTDTQYF. The full variable domain, in which reference TRBV25-1 and TRBJ2-3 provide the parts outside the CDR3, is EADIYQTPRYLVIGTGKKITLECSQTMGHDKMYWYQQDPGMELHLIHYSYGVNSTEKGDLSSESTVSRIRTEHFPLTLESARPSHTSQYLCASSESGGPTDTQYFGPGTRLTVL.

V is TRBV4-1 and J is TRBJ1-3; D gene uncertain. CDR1 and CDR2 from the germline V gene are MGHRA and YSYEKL. V lost 5 bases to trimming and J lost 0 bases, with 11 bases between them. The CDR3 contains 15 residues. CDR3 in amino acids: CASSSYFSSGNTIYF. CDR3 nucleotide sequence: TGCGCCAGCAGCTCGTACTTTAGCTCTGGAAACACCATATATTTT.

V usage is TRBV6-6 and J usage is TRBJ1-2, with TRBD1 matching over 8 bases. Trimming cost V 4 bases and J 8 bases; bases outside gene matches: 9. The V gene's germline CDR1 is MNHNY and CDR2 SVGAGI (reference sequence). The CDR3 contains 14 residues. CDR3 amino acids: CASSSPGQVGGYTF. CDR3 coding DNA: TGTGCCAGCAGTTCCCCGGGACAGGTTGGCGGCTACACCTTC.

The genes are TRBV7-8 and TRBJ2-5, with D possibly called TRBD1 or TRBD2 (5 bases each). V shed 4 bases and J shed 5 bases, with 26 bases lying between them. CDR3 size: 18 residues. Germline CDR1 reads SGHVS; CDR2 reads FQNEAQ. Here the CDR3 DNA reads TGTGCCAGCAGCTCACCCCATCCCTTTACTAGGGGTATGGAGACCCAGTACTTC. It codes for CASSSPHPFTRGMETQYF.

The rearrangement links TRBV7-9 to TRBJ1-4; 10 nucleotides align to TRBD1. The V gene end was trimmed by 6 bases and the J gene end by 8 bases; junction bases not matched to a gene: 6. This CDR3 has 14 amino acids. In germline, CDR1 is SEHNR, CDR2 FQNEAQ (reference sequence). DNA for the CDR3: TGTGCCAGCAGTGGGACAGGGGTCGGAGAAAAACTGTTTTTT. This codes for CASSGTGVGEKLFF.

The chain employs TRBV6-6 and TRBJ2-7, with 10 nucleotides matching TRBD2. The CDR3 is 15 residues long. Germline trimming cut 5 bases from V and 4 bases from J; bases unmatched to any gene: 8. Germline V gene sequence: CDR1 MNHNY, CDR2 SVGAGI (reference sequence). This CDR3 reads CASSPLAGEVYEQYF. CDR3 nucleotide sequence: TGTGCCAGCAGTCCCCTAGCGGGAGAGGTATACGAGCAGTACTTC.

Notes on this clone: This CDR3 is also generated by other DNA sequences in the sample. The rearrangement uses TRBV20-1 and TRBJ1-1, with TRBD1 as a possible D gene (5 bases). CDR3 length: 10 amino acids. V lost 1 base to trimming and J lost 8 bases, with 5 bases between them. The V gene's germline CDR1 is DFQATT and CDR2 SNEGSKA (reference sequence). CDR3 region: CSARGTEAFF. CDR3 DNA sequence: TGCAGTGCTAGAGGGACAGAAGCTTTCTTT.

This clone was counted at least ten times. The genes are TRBV10-1 and TRBJ2-3; tentatively, D is TRBD1 (5 bases). Germline-derived CDR1 and CDR2 are WNHNN and SYGVQD (reference sequence). V was cut by 2 bases and J by 1 base, with 10 bases left in between. This CDR3 spans 15 amino acids. The CDR3 DNA sequence: TGCGCCAGCAGTGAGCCAGGGTTGGGCACAGATACGCAGTATTTT. Translated: CASSEPGLGTDTQYF.

The rearrangement joins TRBV11-2 to TRBJ2-7; 9 nucleotides match TRBD2. Germline assignment: CDR1 SGHAT and CDR2 FQNNGV. This CDR3 spans 15 amino acids. Unmatched junction bases numbered 9, after V lost 5 bases and J lost 4 bases. CDR3: CASSTQREVVYEQYF. The DNA of the CDR3 is TGTGCCAGCAGCACTCAGCGGGAGGTGGTTTACGAGCAGTACTTC.

The chain joins TRBV7-3 to TRBJ2-7, with D unresolved. In germline, CDR1 is SGHTA, CDR2 FQGTGA. Between the trimmed V and J ends, which lost 5 bases and 2 bases, there was a span of 10 bases. The length of the CDR3 is 13 residues. CDR3 sequence: CASSRSGPYEQYF. CDR3 DNA: TGTGCCAGCAGCCGATCCGGGCCCTACGAGCAGTACTTC. The full variable domain, its missing parts supplied by reference TRBV7-3 and TRBJ2-7, is GAGVSQTPSNKVTEKGKYVELRCDPISGHTALYWYRQSLGQGPEFLIYFQGTGAADDSGLPNDRFFAVRPEGSVSTLKIQRTERGDSAVYLCASSRSGPYEQYFGPGTRLTVT.

This chain connects TRBV7-2 to TRBJ2-2; TRBD2 matches 8 bases. Germline V lookup: CDR1 SGHTA, CDR2 FQGNSA. J was trimmed by 7 bases and V by 3 bases; bases with no gene match: 7. The CDR3 is made up of 15 amino acids. CDR3 residues: CASSLSAGEVGELFF. The DNA of the CDR3 is TGTGCCAGCAGCTTGTCAGCGGGAGAGGTCGGGGAGCTGTTTTTT.